This is a list of T cell receptor beta chains from one sample in a study of blood T cell repertoires in COVID-19. Here immunoSEQ multiplex PCR was the method, and the copy in TCRdb shows in-frame clones only, minus some. Among a few hundred thousand clones, about 87% were seen once, and the ten largest hold approximately 4%. Sequenced material: peripheral blood. All receptors derive from a man in his sixties who had recovered from COVID-19. Each CDR3 is given with its conserved first and last residue. The order of the fields is D gene, CDR3 length, clone size, V gene, J gene, CDR3 protein, CDR3 DNA. A D gene is named only where the DNA matches it firmly. Clone sizes are given selectively: once, few, many, or a class where the clone is expanded.

d_gene: .; len: 13; abundance: .; v_gene: TRBV5-4; j_gene: TRBJ1-6; CDR3aa: CASSLDRNSPLHF; CDR3nt: TGTGCCAGCAGCTTGGACAGAAATTCACCCCTCCACTTT
d_gene: .; len: 14; abundance: .; v_gene: TRBV5-1; j_gene: TRBJ2-1; CDR3aa: CASSPSRSWNEQFF; CDR3nt: TGCGCCAGCAGCCCCTCCCGGTCGTGGAATGAGCAGTTCTTC
d_gene: .; len: 15; abundance: .; v_gene: TRBV5-5; j_gene: TRBJ2-7; CDR3aa: CASSRQTGFSYEQYF; CDR3nt: TGTGCCAGCAGCCGGCAAACAGGGTTTTCCTACGAGCAGTACTTC
d_gene: TRBD1; len: 14; abundance: few; v_gene: TRBV18; j_gene: TRBJ2-7; CDR3aa: CASSRGQGTYEQYF; CDR3nt: TGTGCCAGCTCACGGGGACAGGGGACCTACGAGCAGTACTTC
d_gene: .; len: 18; abundance: .; v_gene: TRBV6-4; j_gene: TRBJ1-5; CDR3aa: CASSRPLREGDSNQPQHF; CDR3nt: TGTGCCAGCAGTAGACCGCTGAGGGAGGGAGATAGCAATCAGCCCCAGCATTTT
d_gene: TRBD2; len: 14; abundance: .; v_gene: TRBV4-2; j_gene: TRBJ2-5; CDR3aa: CASSPKAGAETQYF; CDR3nt: TGTGCCAGCAGCCCCAAAGCGGGGGCAGAGACCCAGTACTTC
d_gene: TRBD1; len: 14; abundance: .; v_gene: TRBV27; j_gene: TRBJ2-2; CDR3aa: CASRVDRVGGELFF; CDR3nt: TGTGCCAGCAGGGTGGACAGGGTGGGCGGGGAGCTGTTTTTT
d_gene: .; len: 12; abundance: .; v_gene: TRBV12-5; j_gene: TRBJ2-3; CDR3aa: CASGHGKDTQYF; CDR3nt: TGTGCTAGTGGTCACGGGAAAGATACGCAGTATTTT
d_gene: TRBD2; len: 17; abundance: .; v_gene: TRBV7-8; j_gene: TRBJ2-3; CDR3aa: CASSSRTSGVGTDTQYF; CDR3nt: TGTGCCAGCAGCTCCCGGACTAGCGGGGTAGGCACAGATACGCAGTATTTT
d_gene: TRBD2; len: 15; abundance: .; v_gene: TRBV5-4; j_gene: TRBJ2-1; CDR3aa: CASSLRSGGYNEQFF; CDR3nt: TGTGCCAGCAGCTTGCGTAGCGGGGGGTACAATGAGCAGTTCTTC
d_gene: TRBD1; len: 16; abundance: .; v_gene: TRBV27; j_gene: TRBJ1-2; CDR3aa: CASGYPGQGAIYGYTF; CDR3nt: TGTGCCAGCGGATACCCTGGACAGGGGGCGATATATGGCTACACCTTC
d_gene: .; len: 15; abundance: .; v_gene: TRBV5-4; j_gene: TRBJ1-4; CDR3aa: CASSLDRAGPEKLFF; CDR3nt: TGTGCCAGCAGCTTGGATCGGGCAGGGCCTGAAAAACTGTTTTTT
d_gene: TRBD2; len: 16; abundance: .; v_gene: TRBV5-4; j_gene: TRBJ2-7; CDR3aa: CASSGTSGGPAYEQYF; CDR3nt: TGTGCCAGCAGCGGGACTAGCGGGGGTCCTGCCTACGAGCAGTACTTC